This T cell receptor beta chain derives from a study of blood T cell repertoires in COVID-19. This table comes from immunoSEQ multiplex PCR, and its TCRdb copy is limited to in-frame clones, with some not included. The sample records 200,000 to 250,000 clones, 70% to 85% being singletons. The germline CDR1 and CDR2 sequences are SEHNR and FQNEAQ (reference sequence). This CDR3 contains 14 residues. Trimming pared 5 bases from V and 3 bases from J, leaving 14 bases between. Source material: PBMCs or T cells enriched from blood (not recorded which). The chain is built from TRBV7-9 and TRBJ2-7; a weak D match, TRBD1 (6 bases). This receptor was taken from a man between 60 and 70 years old who had recovered from COVID-19. The CDR3 coding sequence is TGTGCCAGCAGCCACCGGGACAACTACTACGAGCAGTACTTC. This codes for CASSHRDNYYEQYF.